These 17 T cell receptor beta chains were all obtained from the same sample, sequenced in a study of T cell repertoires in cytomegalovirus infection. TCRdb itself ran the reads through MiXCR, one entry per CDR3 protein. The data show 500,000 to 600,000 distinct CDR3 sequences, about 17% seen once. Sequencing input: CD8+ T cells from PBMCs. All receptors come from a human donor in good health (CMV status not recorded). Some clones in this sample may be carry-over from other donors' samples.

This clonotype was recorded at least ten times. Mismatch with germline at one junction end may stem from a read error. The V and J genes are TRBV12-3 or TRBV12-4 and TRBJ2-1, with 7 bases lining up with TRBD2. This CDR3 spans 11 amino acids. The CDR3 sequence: CASSLAVEQFF. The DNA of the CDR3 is TGTGCCAGCAGTCTAGCGGTTGAGCAGTTCTTC.

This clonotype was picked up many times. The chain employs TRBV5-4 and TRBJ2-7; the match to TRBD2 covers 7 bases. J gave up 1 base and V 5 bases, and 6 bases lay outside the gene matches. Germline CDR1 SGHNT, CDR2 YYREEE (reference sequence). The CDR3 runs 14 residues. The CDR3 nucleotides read TGTGCCAGCAGAAAAAGCGGGGATTCCTACGAGCAGTACTTC. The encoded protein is CASRKSGDSYEQYF.

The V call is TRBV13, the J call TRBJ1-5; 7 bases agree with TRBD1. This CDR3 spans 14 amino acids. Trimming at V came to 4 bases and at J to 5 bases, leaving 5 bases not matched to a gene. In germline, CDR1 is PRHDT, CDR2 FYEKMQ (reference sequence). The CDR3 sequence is CASSSKGADQPQHF. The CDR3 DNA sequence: TGTGCCAGCAGCTCCAAGGGGGCAGATCAGCCCCAGCATTTT.

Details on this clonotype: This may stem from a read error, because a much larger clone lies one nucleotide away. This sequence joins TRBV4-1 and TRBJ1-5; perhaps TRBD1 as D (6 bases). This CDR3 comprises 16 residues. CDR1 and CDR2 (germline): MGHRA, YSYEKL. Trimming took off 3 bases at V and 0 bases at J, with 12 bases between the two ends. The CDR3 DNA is TGCGCCAGCAGCCAGAGGGGGAGACATAGCAATCAGCCCCAGCATTTT. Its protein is CASSQRGRHSNQPQHF.

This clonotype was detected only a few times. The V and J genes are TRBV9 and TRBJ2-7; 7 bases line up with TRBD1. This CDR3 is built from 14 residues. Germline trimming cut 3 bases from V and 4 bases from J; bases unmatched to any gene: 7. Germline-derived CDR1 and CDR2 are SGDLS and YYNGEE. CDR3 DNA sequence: TGTGCCAGCAGCGGAACAGGGGTGGGGTACGAGCAGTACTTC. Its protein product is CASSGTGVGYEQYF. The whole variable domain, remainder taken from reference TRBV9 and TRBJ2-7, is DSGVTQTPKHLITATGQRVTLRCSPRSGDLSVYWYQQSLDQGLQFLIQYYNGEERAKGNILERFSAQQFPDLHSELNLSSLELGDSALYFCASSGTGVGYEQYFGPGTRLTVT.

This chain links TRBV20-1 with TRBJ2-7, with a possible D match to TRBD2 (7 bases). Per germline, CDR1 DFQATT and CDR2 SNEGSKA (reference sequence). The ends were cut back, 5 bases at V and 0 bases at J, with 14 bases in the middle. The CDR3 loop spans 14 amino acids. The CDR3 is CSAEGGWSSYEQYF. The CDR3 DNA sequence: TGCAGTGCTGAGGGGGGGTGGAGCTCCTACGAGCAGTACTTC.

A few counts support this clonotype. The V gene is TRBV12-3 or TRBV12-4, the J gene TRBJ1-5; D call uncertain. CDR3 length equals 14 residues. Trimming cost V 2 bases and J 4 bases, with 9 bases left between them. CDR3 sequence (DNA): TGTGCCAGCAGTTTATCTAGGTTTAATCAGCCCCAGCATTTT. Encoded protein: CASSLSRFNQPQHF.

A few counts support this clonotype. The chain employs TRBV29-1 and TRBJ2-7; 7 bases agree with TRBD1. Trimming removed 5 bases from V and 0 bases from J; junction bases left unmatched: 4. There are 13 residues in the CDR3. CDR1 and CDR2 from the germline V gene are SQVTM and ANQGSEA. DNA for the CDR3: TGCAGCGTTCTTAGGGACAGCTCCTACGAGCAGTACTTC. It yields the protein CSVLRDSSYEQYF.

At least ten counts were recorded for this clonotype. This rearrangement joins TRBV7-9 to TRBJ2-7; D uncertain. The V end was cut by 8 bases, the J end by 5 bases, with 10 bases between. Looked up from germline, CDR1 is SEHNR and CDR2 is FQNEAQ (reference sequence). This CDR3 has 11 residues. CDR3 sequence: CASGQANEQYF. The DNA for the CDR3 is TGTGCCAGCGGCCAGGCGAACGAGCAGTACTTC.

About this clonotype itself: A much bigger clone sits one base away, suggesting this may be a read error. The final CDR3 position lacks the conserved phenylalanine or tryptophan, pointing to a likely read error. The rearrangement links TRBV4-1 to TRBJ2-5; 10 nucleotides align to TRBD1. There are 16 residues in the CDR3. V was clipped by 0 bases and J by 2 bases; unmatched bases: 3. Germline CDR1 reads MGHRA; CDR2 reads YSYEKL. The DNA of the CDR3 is TGCGCCAGCAGCCAAGAGACAGGGGGCCGACAAGAGACCCAGTACTTA. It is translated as CASSQETGGRQETQYL.

The CDR3 nucleotides read TGTGCCAGCAGCCTGACTAGCTCCAGCCCCACAGATACGCAGTATTTT. Protein sequence: CASSLTSSSPTDTQYF. The rearrangement uses TRBV6-2 or TRBV6-3 and TRBJ2-3; 7 bases are a match to TRBD2. In germline, CDR1 is MNHEY, CDR2 SVGEGT. With V trimmed by 6 bases and J by 2 bases, 11 bases remained unmatched. The CDR3 consists of 16 residues.

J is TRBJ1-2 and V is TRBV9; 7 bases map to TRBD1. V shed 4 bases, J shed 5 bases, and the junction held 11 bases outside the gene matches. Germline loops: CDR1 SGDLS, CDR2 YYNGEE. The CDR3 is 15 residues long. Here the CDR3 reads CASSFTPGTVYGYTF. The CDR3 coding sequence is TGTGCCAGCAGCTTCACCCCTGGGACAGTTTATGGCTACACCTTC.

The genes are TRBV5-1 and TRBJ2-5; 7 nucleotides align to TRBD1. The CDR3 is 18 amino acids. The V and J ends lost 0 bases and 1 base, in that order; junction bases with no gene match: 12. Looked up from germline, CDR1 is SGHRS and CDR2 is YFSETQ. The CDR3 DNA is TGCGCCAGCAGCTTGGCGAGGGGGCGAGAACCATCCCAAGAGACCCAGTACTTC. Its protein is CASSLARGREPSQETQYF.

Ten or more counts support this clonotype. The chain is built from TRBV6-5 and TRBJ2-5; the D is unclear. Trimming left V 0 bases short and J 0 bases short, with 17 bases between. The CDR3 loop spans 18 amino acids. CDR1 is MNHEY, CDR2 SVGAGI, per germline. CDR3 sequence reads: CASSYSSTRYPYQETQYF. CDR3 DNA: TGTGCCAGCAGTTACTCGAGTACTCGCTACCCGTACCAAGAGACCCAGTACTTC.

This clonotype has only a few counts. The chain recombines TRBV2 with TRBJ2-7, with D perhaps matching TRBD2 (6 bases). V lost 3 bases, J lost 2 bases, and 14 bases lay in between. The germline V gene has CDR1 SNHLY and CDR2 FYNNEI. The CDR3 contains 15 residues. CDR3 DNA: TGTGCCAGCAGTGACGCGCGGGGTATCGCCTACGAGCAGTACTTC. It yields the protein CASSDARGIAYEQYF. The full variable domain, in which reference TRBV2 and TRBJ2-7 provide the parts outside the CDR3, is EPEVTQTPSHQVTQMGQEVILRCVPISNHLYFYWYRQILGQKVEFLVSFYNNEISEKSEIFDDQFSVERPDGSNFTLKIRSTKLEDSAMYFCASSDARGIAYEQYFGPGTRLTVT.

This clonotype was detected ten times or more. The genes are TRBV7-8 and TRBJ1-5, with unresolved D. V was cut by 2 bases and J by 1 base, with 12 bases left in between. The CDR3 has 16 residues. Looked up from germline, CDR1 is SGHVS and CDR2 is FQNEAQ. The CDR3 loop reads CASSLKGPLSNQPQHF. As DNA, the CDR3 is TGTGCCAGCAGCTTAAAAGGGCCTTTGAGCAATCAGCCCCAGCATTTT.

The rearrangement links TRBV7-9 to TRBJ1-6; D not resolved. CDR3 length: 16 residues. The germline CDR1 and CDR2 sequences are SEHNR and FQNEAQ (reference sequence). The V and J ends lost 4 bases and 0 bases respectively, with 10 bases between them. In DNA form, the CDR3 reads TGTGCCAGCAGCTCCCCGACTAGCTCCTATAATTCACCCCTCCACTTT. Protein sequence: CASSSPTSSYNSPLHF.